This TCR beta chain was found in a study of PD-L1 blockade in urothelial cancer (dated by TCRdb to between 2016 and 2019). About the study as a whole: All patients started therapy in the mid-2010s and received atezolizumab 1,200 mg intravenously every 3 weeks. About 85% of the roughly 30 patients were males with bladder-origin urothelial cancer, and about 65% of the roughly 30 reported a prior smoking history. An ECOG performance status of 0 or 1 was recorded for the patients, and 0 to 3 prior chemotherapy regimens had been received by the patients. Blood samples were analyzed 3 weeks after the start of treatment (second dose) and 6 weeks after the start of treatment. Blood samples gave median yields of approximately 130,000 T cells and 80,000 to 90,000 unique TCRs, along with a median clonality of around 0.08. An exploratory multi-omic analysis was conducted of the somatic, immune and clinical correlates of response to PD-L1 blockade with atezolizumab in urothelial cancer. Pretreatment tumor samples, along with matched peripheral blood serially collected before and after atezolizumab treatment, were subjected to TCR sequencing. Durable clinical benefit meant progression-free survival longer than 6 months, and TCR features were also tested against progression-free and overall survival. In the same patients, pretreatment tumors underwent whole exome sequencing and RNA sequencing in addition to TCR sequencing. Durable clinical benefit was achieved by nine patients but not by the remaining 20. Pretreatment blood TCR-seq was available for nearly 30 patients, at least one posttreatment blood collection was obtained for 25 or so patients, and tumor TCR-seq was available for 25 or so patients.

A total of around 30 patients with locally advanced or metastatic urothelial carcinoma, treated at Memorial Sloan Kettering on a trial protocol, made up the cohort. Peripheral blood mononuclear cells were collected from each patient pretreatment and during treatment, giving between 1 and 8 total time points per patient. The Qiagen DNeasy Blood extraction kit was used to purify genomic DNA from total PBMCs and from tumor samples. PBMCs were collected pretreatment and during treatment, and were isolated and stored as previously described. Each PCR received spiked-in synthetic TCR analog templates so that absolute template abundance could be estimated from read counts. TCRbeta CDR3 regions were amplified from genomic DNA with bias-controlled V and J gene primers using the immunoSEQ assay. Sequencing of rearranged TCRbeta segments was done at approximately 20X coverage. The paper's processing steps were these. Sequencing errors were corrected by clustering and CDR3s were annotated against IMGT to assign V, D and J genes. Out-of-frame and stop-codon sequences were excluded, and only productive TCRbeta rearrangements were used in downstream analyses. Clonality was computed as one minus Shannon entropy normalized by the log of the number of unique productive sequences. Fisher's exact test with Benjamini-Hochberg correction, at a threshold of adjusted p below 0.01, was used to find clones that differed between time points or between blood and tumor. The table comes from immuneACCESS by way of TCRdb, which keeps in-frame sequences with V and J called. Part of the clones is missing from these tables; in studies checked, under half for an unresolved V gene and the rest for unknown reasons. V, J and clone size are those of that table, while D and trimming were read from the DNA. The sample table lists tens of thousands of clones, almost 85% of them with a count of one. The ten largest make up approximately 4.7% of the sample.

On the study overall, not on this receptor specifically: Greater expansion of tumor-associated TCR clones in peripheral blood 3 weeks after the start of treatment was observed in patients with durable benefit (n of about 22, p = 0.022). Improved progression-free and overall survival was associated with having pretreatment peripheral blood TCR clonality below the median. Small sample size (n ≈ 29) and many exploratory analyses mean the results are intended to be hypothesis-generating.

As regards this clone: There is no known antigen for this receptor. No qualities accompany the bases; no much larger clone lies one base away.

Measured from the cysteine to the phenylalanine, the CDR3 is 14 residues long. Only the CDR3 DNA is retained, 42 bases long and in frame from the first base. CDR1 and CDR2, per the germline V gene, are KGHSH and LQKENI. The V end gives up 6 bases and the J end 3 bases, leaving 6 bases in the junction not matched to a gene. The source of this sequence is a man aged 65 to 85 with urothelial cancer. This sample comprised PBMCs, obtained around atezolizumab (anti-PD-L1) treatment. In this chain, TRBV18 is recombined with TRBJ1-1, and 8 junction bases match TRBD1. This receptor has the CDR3 CASSPQTGDTEAFF. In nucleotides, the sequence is TGTGCCAGCTCGCCTCAGACAGGGGACACTGAAGCTTTCTTT.